This T cell receptor beta chain was recovered during a study of T cell changes during pregnancy in multiple sclerosis. V was pared by 2 bases and J by 4 bases, with 9 bases of the junction left unmatched. Germline V gene lookup returns CDR1 MDHEN and CDR2 SYDVKM. This CDR3 is 16 amino acids long. Generated by immunoSEQ multiplex PCR, the TCRdb table keeps only in-frame clones and is missing some. The repertoire holds 40,000 to 65,000 clones, with around 94% as singletons. The source material was CD4+ T cells from peripheral blood mononuclear cells, sampled in the third trimester of pregnancy. This rearrangement joins TRBV28 to TRBJ1-1; TRBD1 matches at 8 bases. The receptor's source is a female donor with multiple sclerosis, enrolled in a pregnancy study. The CDR3 region is CASSLRQGSLGTEAFF. For the CDR3, the DNA is TGTGCCAGCAGTTTACGACAGGGGAGTTTGGGCACTGAAGCTTTCTTT.